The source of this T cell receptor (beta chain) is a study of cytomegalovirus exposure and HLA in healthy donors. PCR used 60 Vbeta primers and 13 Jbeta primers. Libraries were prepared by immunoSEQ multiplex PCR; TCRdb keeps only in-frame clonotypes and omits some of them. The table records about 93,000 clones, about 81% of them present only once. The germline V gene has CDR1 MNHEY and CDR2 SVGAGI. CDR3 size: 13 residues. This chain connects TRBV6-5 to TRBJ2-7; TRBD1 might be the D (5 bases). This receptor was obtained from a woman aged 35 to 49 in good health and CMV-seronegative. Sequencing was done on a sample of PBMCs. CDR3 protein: CATQAGISYEQYF. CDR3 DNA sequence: TGTGCTACGCAGGCAGGGATTTCCTACGAGCAGTACTTC.